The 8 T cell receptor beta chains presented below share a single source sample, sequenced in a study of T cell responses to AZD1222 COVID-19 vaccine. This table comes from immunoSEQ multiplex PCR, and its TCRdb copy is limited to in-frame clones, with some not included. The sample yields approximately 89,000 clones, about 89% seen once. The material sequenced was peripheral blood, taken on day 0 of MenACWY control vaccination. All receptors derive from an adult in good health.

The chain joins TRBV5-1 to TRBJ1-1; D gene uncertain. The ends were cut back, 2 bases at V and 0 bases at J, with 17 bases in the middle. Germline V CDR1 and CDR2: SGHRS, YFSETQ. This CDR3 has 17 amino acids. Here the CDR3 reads CASSFSLTTALNTEAFF. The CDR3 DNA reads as TGCGCCAGCAGCTTTTCCCTTACTACAGCATTGAACACTGAAGCTTTCTTT. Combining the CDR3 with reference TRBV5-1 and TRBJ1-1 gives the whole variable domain KAGVTQTPRYLIKTRGQQVTLSCSPISGHRSVSWYQQTPGQGLQFLFEYFSETQRNKGNFPGRFSGRQFSNSRSEMNVSTLELGDSALYLCASSFSLTTALNTEAFFGQGTRLTVV.

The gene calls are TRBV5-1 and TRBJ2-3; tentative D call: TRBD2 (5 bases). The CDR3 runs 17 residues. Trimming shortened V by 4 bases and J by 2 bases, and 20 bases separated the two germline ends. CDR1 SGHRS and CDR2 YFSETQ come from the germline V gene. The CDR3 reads CASSPEVTAAATDTQYF. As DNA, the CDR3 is TGCGCCAGCAGCCCCGAGGTTACTGCAGCGGCCACAGATACGCAGTATTTT.

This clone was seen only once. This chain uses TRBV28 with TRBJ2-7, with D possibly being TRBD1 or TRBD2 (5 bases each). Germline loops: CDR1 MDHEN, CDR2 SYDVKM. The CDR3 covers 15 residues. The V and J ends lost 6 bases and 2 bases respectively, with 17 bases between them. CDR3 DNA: TGTGCCAGCAGCTGGCTAGACGGGGCCACCTACGAGCAGTACTTC. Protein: CASSWLDGATYEQYF.

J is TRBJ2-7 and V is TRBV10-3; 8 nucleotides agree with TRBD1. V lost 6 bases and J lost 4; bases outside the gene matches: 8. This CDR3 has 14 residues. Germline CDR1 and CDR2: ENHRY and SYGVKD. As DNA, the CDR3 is TGTGCCATCAGCAACCGGACAGGGCTGTACGAGCAGTACTTC. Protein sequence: CAISNRTGLYEQYF.

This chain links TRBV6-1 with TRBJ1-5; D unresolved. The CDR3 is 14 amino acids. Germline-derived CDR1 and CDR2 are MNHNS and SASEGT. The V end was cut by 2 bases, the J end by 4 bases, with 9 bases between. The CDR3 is CASSETSANQPQHF. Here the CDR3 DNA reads TGTGCCAGCAGTGAAACGTCAGCTAATCAGCCCCAGCATTTT.

The CDR3 protein is CASSQDYGYNSPLHF. As DNA, the CDR3 is TGTGCCAGCAGCCAAGATTACGGGTATAATTCACCCCTCCACTTT. The V and J genes are TRBV3-1 (or the pseudogene TRBV3-2) and TRBJ1-6; D is ambiguous. Trimming removed 0 bases at V and 4 bases at J, with 7 bases between. The CDR3 is 15 amino acids. Germline V CDR1 and CDR2: LGHDT, YNNKEL (reference sequence).

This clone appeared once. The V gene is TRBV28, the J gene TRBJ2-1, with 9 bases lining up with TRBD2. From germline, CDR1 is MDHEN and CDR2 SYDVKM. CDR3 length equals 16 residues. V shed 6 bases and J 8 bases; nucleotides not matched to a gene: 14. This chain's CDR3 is CASSPLAGGPRYEQFF. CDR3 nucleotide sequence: TGTGCCAGCAGCCCTCTGGCGGGAGGGCCTCGTTATGAGCAGTTCTTC. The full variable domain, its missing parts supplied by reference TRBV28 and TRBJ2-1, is DVKVTQSSRYLVKRTGEKVFLECVQDMDHENMFWYRQDPGLGLRLIYFSYDVKMKEKGDIPEGYSVSREKKERFSLILESASTNQTSMYLCASSPLAGGPRYEQFFGPGTRLTVL.

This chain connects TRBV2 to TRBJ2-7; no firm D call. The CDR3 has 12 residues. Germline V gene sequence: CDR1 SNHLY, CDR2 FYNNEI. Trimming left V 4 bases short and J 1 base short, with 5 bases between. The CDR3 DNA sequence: TGTGCCAGCAGTGCGGGTTCCTACGAGCAGTACTTC. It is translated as CASSAGSYEQYF.